This is a list of T cell receptor beta chains from one sample in a study of response to subunit inactivated influenza vaccine. Each CDR3 protein gets one entry after TCRdb re-called the RT-PCR reads with MiXCR. Among 860,000 or so distinct CDR3 sequences, over 20% were seen once, and the ten largest hold roughly 10%. The sequences come from PBMCs from blood, collected roughly 5 days after vaccination. The receptors derive from a man aged 45-65 years who received an inactivated influenza vaccine. CDR3s include the opening cysteine and the closing phenylalanine or tryptophan. D genes are given only for firm matches. Size is stated for part of the rows, as once, few or many counts, or as a class when the clone is expanded.

TRBV15	TRBJ1-1	-	-	TGTGCCACCAGCAGAGACCTCGCAGGGGACACTGAAGCTTTCTTT	CATSRDLAGDTEAFF
TRBV20-1	TRBJ1-2	-	few	TGCAGTGCTAACCAAGCCCCCTACACCTTC	CSANQAPYTF
TRBV11-2	TRBJ2-7	TRBD2	few	TGTGCCAGCAGCGCACCGGGACTAGCGTTCGGCGAGCAGTACTTC	CASSAPGLAFGEQYF
TRBV10-3	TRBJ2-1	TRBD2	few	TGTGCCATCAATAATAGCGGGAGGGTTGGTGAGCAGTTCTTC	CAINNSGRVGEQFF
TRBV12-3/TRBV12-4	TRBJ1-1	TRBD1	few	TGTGCCAGCAGGAGGATCGGACAGGGAGCCCTTGAAGCTTTCTTT	CASRRIGQGALEAFF
TRBV7-2	TRBJ2-2	-	few	TGTGCCAGCAGCTTAGGTGTCAGGGGCTCCGGGGAGCTGTTTTTT	CASSLGVRGSGELFF
TRBV7-9	TRBJ2-5	TRBD1	few	TGTGCCAGCAGCTTAGGGGGACAGGGAAGGAGACAGACCCAGTACTTC	CASSLGGQGRRQTQYF
TRBV6-2/TRBV6-3	TRBJ1-5	-	-	TGTGCCAGCTCCTCTCAGCGCGGACAGCCCCAGCATTTT	CASSSQRGQPQHF
TRBV27	TRBJ1-2	-	few	TGTGCCAGCAGTTTAGGGGGGGCTGCCGGCTACACCTTC	CASSLGGAAGYTF
TRBV7-9	TRBJ2-1	-	few	TGTGCCAGCAGCTCTCCGGGAAGCGTGGGCAATGAGCAGTTCTTC	CASSSPGSVGNEQFF
TRBV7-8	TRBJ2-3	-	-	TGTGCCAGCAGCCAACAGGGGGGGTCCGCGATTTTCACAGATACGCAGTATTTT	CASSQQGGSAIFTDTQYF
TRBV20-1	TRBJ2-7	-	-	TGCAGTGCTAATCCGGGAATGGTTGGGTCCTACGAGCAGTACTTC	CSANPGMVGSYEQYF
TRBV3-1	TRBJ2-7	-	-	TGTGCCAGCAGCGCCGCCATGGTAGCCGCCTACGAGCAGTACTTC	CASSAAMVAAYEQYF
TRBV5-1	TRBJ1-1	-	-	TGCGCCAGCAGGTTTGGCGGTTCGACTGAAGCTTTCTTT	CASRFGGSTEAFF
TRBV20-1	TRBJ2-3	-	many	TGCAGCCTCAACCGGGGCGGACACACAGATACGCAGTATTTT	CSLNRGGHTDTQYF
TRBV4-1	TRBJ2-2	-	-	TGCGCCAGCAGCCCCGTTCCGGGACGCAGTAGGGGGACCCCCGGGGAGCTGTTTTTT	CASSPVPGRSRGTPGELFF
TRBV11-2	TRBJ1-2	-	few	TGTGCCAGCAGCTTAGGGCACCAAGCCCACACCTTC	CASSLGHQAHTF
TRBV20-1	TRBJ2-7	TRBD1	few	TGCAGTGTTTTAACAGGGGGCGGATACGAGCAGTACTTC	CSVLTGGGYEQYF
TRBV10-3	TRBJ2-6	-	few	TGTGCCATCAGTGACCCGTCCGACTCTGGGGCCAACGTCCTGACTTTC	CAISDPSDSGANVLTF
TRBV2	TRBJ2-4	-	few	TGTGCCAGCAGTCGGGACCGAGCGCTAGCCAAAAACATTCAGTACTTC	CASSRDRALAKNIQYF
TRBV5-1	TRBJ2-3	TRBD2	-	TGCGCCAGCAGCCTTAGCGGGACTCGCACAGATACGCAGTATTTT	CASSLSGTRTDTQYF
TRBV12-3/TRBV12-4	TRBJ1-2	-	many	TGTGCCAGCAGTTACGGAAAGGGAGGTGGCTACACCTTC	CASSYGKGGGYTF
TRBV20-1	TRBJ2-7	-	-	TGCAGTGCTAGAGTTGCGGGGAGTACCTACGAGCAGTACTTC	CSARVAGSTYEQYF
TRBV5-1	TRBJ2-7	TRBD2	-	TGCGCCAGCAGCTCAGGGACTAGCGGGGGGATGGGGGAGCAGTACTTC	CASSSGTSGGMGEQYF
TRBV6-2/TRBV6-3	TRBJ1-2	-	few	TGTGCCAGCAGCCACAATCGGGGCGTACTCCCCGGCTACACCTTC	CASSHNRGVLPGYTF
TRBV15	TRBJ2-1	-	few	TGTGCCACCAGCAGAGATGTGTGGTACAATGAGCAGTTCTTC	CATSRDVWYNEQFF
TRBV10-3	TRBJ2-7	TRBD1	few	TGTGCCATTAATAGGGGGACAGGGGGCTACGAGCAGTACTTC	CAINRGTGGYEQYF
TRBV4-3	TRBJ2-7	-	few	TGCGCCAGCAGCCAAGATATCGCCAGTGCCTACGAGCAGTACTTC	CASSQDIASAYEQYF
TRBV29-1	TRBJ2-3	-	few	TGCAGCGTTCTGGGCCCACTACTGACAGATACGCAGTATTTT	CSVLGPLLTDTQYF
TRBV10-3	TRBJ2-7	-	-	TGTGCCATCAGTGAGTCGGGAGGGGGTTTCTACGAGCAGTACTTC	CAISESGGGFYEQYF
TRBV7-8	TRBJ2-6	TRBD2	-	TGTGCCAGCAGCCCTTTCAGGGCTAGCGGGTCGTGGACCAACGTCCTGACTTTC	CASSPFRASGSWTNVLTF
TRBV19	TRBJ2-5	TRBD2	few	TGTGCCAGTAGTATCTCCGGACTAGCGGGGGAGACCCAGTACTTC	CASSISGLAGETQYF
TRBV7-2	TRBJ2-5	-	-	TGTGCCAGCAGCCCGAGGACGTTGGAAGAGACCCAGTACTTC	CASSPRTLEETQYF
TRBV7-8	TRBJ2-1	-	few	TGTGCCAGCAGCTTAGCGCTACTAGAGAGCTCCTACAATGAGCAGTTCTTC	CASSLALLESSYNEQFF
TRBV20-1	TRBJ1-2	-	once	TGCAGTGCTAGAGGCAGCCCCAACTATGGCTACACCTTC	CSARGSPNYGYTF
TRBV10-3	TRBJ2-1	TRBD1	-	TGTGCCACCACAGGGGGCGCCGGAGCAGCCGGCTCCTACAATGAGCAGTTCTTC	CATTGGAGAAGSYNEQFF
TRBV7-9	TRBJ2-1	TRBD2	few	TGTGCCAGCAGCTCCAGCTCCCTAGCGGGGAACGGTGAGCAGTTCTTC	CASSSSSLAGNGEQFF
TRBV7-8	TRBJ2-1	-	-	TGTGCCAGCAGCTTAGGACGGCGGAGGGGGCACAATGAGCAGTTCTTC	CASSLGRRRGHNEQFF
TRBV10-2	TRBJ2-3	-	-	TGCGCCAGCAGCCTCGACTACATCACAGATACGCAGTATTTT	CASSLDYITDTQYF
TRBV14	TRBJ1-1	TRBD1	-	TGTGCCAGCAGCCAAGATCTGGGACAGGTTGCCACTGAAGCTTTCTTT	CASSQDLGQVATEAFF
TRBV6-1	TRBJ2-2	TRBD2	few	TGTGCCGGAATTAGCGGGGGGGCGTTTTACACCGGGGAGCTGTTTTTT	CAGISGGAFYTGELFF